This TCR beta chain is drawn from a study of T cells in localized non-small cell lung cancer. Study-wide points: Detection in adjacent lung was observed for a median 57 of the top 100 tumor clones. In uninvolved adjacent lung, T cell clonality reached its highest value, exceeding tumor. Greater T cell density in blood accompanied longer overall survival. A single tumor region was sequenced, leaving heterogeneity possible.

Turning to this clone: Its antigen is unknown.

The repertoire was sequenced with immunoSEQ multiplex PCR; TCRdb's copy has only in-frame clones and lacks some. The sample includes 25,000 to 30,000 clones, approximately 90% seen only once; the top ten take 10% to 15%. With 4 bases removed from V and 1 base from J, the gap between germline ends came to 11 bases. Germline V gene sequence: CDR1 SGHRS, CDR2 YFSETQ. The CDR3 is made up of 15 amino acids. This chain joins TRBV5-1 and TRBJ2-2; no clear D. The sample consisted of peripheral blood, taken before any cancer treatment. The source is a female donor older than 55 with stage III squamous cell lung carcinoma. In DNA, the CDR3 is TGCGCCAGCAGCCCACAAGGTCTGAACACCGGGGAGCTGTTTTTT. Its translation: CASSPQGLNTGELFF.